This T cell receptor (beta chain) derives from a study of blood T cell repertoires in COVID-19 (dated by TCRdb to the early 2020s). Turning to the overall study: Samples from collaborators originated in the United States, Italy and Spain and spanned both the acute and convalescent phases of COVID-19. The prospective study material was composed of cDNA or gDNA derived from T cells, B-cell-depleted T cells, or PBMCs. Deeply sampled blood TCRbeta repertoires from subjects exposed to, actively infected with, or recovered from COVID-19 were included in the dataset. The repertoires were released in a freely available public database meant as a resource for research on the immune response to SARS-CoV-2. Samples were obtained from the ongoing ImmuneRACE study (first 160 participants) and from some 1,200 subjects provided by 6 global collaborators. The sample metadata nearly always contained a de-identified subject ID, COVID-19 status, age in years and sex. Where HLA class I and class II types were available, the types were taken from metadata supplied by the sample provider, not from assay-based typing.

This clone showed up just a few times. Its cognate antigen has yet to be identified. Qualities for individual bases were not recorded, and no much larger clone is one base off. TCRbeta CDR3 regions were amplified from genomic DNA using the immunoSEQ Assay, a bias-controlled multiplex PCR. Processing in the source paper ran as follows. The number of nucleated cells in each sample was estimated from the amplification of reference gene primers within the assay. To quantify the absolute abundance of each unique TCRbeta CDR3 rearrangement, sequence reads were collapsed and filtered. For each sample, productive Simpson clonality was calculated as the square root of Simpson's diversity index across productive rearrangements. The source is immuneACCESS, and TCRdb retained only in-frame sequences with V and J called. Part of the clones is not carried over; for the studies checked, unresolved V genes explain less than half of this, and the remainder is unexplained. V and J calls plus clone size are reproduced from that table; the DNA served to infer D and trimming. The sample table contains about 99,000 clones; only one count was recorded for approximately 87% of them. Of the sample, 10% to 15% falls within the top ten clones.

Taken from the germline V gene, the CDR1 and CDR2 loops are SGHTA and FQGTGA. Trimming removed 3 bases from V and 8 bases from J; the gene matches leave 10 bases unexplained. Spanning cysteine to phenylalanine, the CDR3 consists of 16 amino acids. Only the CDR3 part of the read is kept: 48 bases, read in frame from the first base. Collaborating institutions collected whole blood in K2EDTA tubes following their own protocols. For TCRbeta analysis, collaborator samples were shipped as frozen whole blood, as isolated PBMCs, or as DNA extracted from either sample type. Study-wide conclusions, independent of this receptor: The amount of clinical and demographic metadata varied by source and participant and was provided uncurated.

The specimen was peripheral blood. This receptor was taken from a human donor in a cohort sampled during active or convalescent COVID-19. The rearranged segments are TRBV7-3 and TRBJ2-3; the central 11 bases match TRBD2. The sequenced DNA is TGTGCCAGCAGCTTCCTAGCGGGGGGAGACGTAGGTACGCAGTATTTT. This codes for CASSFLAGGDVGTQYF.